This T cell receptor beta chain was observed in a study of cytomegalovirus exposure and HLA in healthy donors. V was cut by 3 bases and J by 4 bases, with 15 bases left in between. Per germline, CDR1 LGHNA and CDR2 YSLEER. CDR3 length equals 15 residues. This clone has only a few counts. PCR employed 60 Vbeta and 13 Jbeta primers. Assay: immunoSEQ multiplex PCR; the TCRdb copy retains only in-frame clones and omits some. The repertoire has about 160,000 clones, roughly 84% of them found once; the top ten carry more than 2%. Specimen: PBMCs. The receptor was isolated from a man between 18 and 29 years old in good health and CMV-seropositive. The V gene is TRBV4-3, the J gene TRBJ1-2; D not resolved. CDR3: CASSHSRADIYGYTF. In DNA form, the CDR3 reads TGCGCCAGCAGCCATTCGCGGGCAGACATCTATGGCTACACCTTC.